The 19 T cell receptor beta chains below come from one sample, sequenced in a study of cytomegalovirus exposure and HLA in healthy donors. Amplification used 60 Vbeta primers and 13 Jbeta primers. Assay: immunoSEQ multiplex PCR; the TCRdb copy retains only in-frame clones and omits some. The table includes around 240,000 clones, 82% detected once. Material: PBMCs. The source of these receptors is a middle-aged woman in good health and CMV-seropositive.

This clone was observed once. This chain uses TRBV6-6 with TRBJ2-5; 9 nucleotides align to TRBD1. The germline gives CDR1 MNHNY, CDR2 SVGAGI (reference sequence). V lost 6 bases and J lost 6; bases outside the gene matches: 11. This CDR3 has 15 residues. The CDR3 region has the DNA TGTGCCAGCAGCCCCGCGGGACAGGGCCGGAAGACCCAGTACTTC. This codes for CASSPAGQGRKTQYF.

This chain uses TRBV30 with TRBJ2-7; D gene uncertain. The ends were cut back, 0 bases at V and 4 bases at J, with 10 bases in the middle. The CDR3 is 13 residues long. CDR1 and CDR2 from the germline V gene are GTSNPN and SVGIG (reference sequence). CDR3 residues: CAWSVGLSYEQYF. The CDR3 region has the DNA TGTGCCTGGAGTGTTGGGCTTTCTTACGAGCAGTACTTC.

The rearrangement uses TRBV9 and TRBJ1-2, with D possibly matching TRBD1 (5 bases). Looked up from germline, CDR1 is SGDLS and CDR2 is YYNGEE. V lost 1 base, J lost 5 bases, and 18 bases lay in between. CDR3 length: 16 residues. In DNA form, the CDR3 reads TGTGCCAGCAGCGTAAGCCATCAGGGCGTGAAATATGGCTACACCTTC. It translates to CASSVSHQGVKYGYTF.

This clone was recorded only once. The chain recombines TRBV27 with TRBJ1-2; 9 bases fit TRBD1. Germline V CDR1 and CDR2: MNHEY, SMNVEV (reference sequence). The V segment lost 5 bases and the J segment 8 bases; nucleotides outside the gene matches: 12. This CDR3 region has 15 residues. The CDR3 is CASSPPGTGLRGYTF. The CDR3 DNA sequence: TGTGCCAGCAGTCCCCCCGGGACAGGGCTCCGAGGCTACACCTTC.

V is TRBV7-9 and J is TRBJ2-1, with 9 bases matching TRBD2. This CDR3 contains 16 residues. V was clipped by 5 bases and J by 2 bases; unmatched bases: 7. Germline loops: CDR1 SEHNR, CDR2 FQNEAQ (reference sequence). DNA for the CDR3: TGTGCCAGCAGCGGCAGACTAGCGGCAACCTACAATGAGCAGTTCTTC. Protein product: CASSGRLAATYNEQFF.

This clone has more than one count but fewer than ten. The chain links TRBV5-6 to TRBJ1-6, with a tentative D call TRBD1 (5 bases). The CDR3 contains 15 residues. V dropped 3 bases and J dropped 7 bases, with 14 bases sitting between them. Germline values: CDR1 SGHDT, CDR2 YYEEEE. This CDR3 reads CASSSPREINSPLHF. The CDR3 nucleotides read TGTGCCAGCAGCTCTCCCAGGGAAATCAATTCACCCCTCCACTTT.

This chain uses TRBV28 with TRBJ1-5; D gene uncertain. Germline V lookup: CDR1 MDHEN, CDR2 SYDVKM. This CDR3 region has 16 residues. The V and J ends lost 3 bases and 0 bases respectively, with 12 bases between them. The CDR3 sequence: CASSLGGLSSNQPQHF. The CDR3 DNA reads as TGTGCCAGCAGTTTGGGAGGGCTTAGTAGCAATCAGCCCCAGCATTTT. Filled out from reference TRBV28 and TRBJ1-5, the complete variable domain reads DVKVTQSSRYLVKRTGEKVFLECVQDMDHENMFWYRQDPGLGLRLIYFSYDVKMKEKGDIPEGYSVSREKKERFSLILESASTNQTSMYLCASSLGGLSSNQPQHFGDGTRLSIL.

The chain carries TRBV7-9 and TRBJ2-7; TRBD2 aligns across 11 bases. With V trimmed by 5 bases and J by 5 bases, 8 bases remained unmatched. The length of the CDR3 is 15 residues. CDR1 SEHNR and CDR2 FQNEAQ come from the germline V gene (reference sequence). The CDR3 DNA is TGTGCCAGCAGCGTCCTAGCGGGAGGATCCCACGAGCAGTACTTC. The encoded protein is CASSVLAGGSHEQYF.

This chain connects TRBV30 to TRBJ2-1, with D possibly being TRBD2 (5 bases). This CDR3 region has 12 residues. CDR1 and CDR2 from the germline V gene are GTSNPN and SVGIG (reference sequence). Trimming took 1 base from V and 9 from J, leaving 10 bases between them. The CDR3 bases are TGTGCCTGGAGTGCTAGCATCGGTGAGCAGTTCTTC. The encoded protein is CAWSASIGEQFF.

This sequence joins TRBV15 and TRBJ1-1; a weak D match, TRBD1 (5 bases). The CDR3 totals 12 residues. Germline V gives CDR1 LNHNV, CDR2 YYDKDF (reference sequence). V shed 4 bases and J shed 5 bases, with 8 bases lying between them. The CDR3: CATSTSGTEAFF. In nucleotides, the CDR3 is TGTGCCACCAGCACCTCAGGGACTGAAGCTTTCTTT.

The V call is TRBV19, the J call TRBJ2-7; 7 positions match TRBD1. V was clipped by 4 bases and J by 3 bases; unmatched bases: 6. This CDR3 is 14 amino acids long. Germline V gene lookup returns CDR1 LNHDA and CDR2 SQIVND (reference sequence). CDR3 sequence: CASSNRDRHYEQYF. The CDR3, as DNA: TGTGCCAGTAGTAACCGGGACAGACACTACGAGCAGTACTTC.

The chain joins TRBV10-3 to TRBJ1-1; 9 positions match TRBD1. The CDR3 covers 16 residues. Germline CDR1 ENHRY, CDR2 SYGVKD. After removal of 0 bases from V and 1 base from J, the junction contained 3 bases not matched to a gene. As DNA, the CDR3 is TGTGCCATCAGTGAGTCAACAGGGGGCGCGAACACTGAAGCTTTCTTT. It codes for CAISESTGGANTEAFF.

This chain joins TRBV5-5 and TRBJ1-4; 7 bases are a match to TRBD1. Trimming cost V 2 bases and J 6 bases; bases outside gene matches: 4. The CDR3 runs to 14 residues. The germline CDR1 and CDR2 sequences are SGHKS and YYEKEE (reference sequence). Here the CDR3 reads CASSFNRGDEKLFF. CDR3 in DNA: TGTGCCAGCAGCTTTAACAGGGGCGATGAAAAACTGTTTTTT. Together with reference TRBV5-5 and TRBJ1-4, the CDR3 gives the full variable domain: DAGVTQSPTHLIKTRGQQVTLRCSPISGHKSVSWYQQVLGQGPQFIFQYYEKEERGRGNFPDRFSARQFPNYSSELNVNALLLGDSALYLCASSFNRGDEKLFFGSGTQLSVL.

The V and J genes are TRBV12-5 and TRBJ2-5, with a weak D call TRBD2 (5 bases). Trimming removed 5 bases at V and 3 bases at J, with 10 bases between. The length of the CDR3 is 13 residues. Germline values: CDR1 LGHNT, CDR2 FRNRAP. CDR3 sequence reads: CASGRDLKETQYF. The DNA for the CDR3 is TGTGCTAGTGGTCGGGATTTAAAAGAGACCCAGTACTTC.

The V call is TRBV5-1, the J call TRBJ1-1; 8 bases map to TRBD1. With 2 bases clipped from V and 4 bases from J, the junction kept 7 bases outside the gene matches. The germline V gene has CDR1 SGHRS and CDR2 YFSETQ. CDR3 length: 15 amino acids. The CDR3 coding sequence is TGCGCCAGCAGCTTCACGTGGGACAGGTCCACTGAAGCTTTCTTT. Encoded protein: CASSFTWDRSTEAFF.

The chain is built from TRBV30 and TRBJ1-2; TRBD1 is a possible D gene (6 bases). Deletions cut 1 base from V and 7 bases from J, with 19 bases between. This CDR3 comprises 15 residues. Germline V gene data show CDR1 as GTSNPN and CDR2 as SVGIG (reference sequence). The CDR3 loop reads CAWSEKQGQVSGYTF. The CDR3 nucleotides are TGTGCCTGGAGTGAGAAACAGGGTCAGGTTTCTGGCTACACCTTC.

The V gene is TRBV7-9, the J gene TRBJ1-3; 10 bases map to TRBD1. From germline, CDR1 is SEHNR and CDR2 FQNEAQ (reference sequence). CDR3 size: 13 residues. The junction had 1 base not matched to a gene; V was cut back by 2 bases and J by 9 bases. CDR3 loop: CASSLRQGATIYF. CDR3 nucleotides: TGTGCCAGCAGCTTAAGACAGGGGGCCACCATATATTTT.

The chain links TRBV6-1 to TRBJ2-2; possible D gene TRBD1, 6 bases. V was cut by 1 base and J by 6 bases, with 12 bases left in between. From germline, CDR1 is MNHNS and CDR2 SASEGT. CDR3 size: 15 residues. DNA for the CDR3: TGTGCCAGCAGTGAAGTACAGGGCGCGTCCGGGGAGCTGTTTTTT. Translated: CASSEVQGASGELFF.

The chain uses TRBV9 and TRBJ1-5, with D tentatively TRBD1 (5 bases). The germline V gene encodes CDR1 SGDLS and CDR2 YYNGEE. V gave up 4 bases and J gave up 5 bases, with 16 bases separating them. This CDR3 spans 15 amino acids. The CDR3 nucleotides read TGTGCCAGCAGCCCCGGGGAGGCAGGGTATCAGCCCCAGCATTTT. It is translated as CASSPGEAGYQPQHF.